Listed below are T cell receptor beta chains from one sample, sequenced in a study of cytomegalovirus exposure and HLA in healthy donors. Using immunoSEQ multiplex PCR, the repertoire was profiled, and TCRdb retains in-frame clones only, with some absent. The table lists about 190,000 clones, around 84% of them singletons, with roughly 7% in the top ten. Sequenced input: PBMCs. The receptors originated from a man aged 18 to 30 in good health and CMV-seropositive. Both conserved end residues are part of each CDR3. D genes are given only for firm matches. Clone size, where shown, is once, few, many, or a class for clones that have expanded.

size: NA
J: TRBJ2-2
D: NA
V: TRBV7-9
DNA: TGTGCCAGCAGCGTACTCCCAGGGGTCGGAGGCACCGGGGAGCTGTTTTTT
CDR3: CASSVLPGVGGTGELFF

size: NA
J: TRBJ2-1
D: TRBD1
V: TRBV2
DNA: TGTGCCAGCAGTGGGAAGACAGGGGGTCAAAATGAGCAGTTCTTC
CDR3: CASSGKTGGQNEQFF

size: few
J: TRBJ1-5
D: NA
V: TRBV28
DNA: TGTGCCACCAACGCCGACAGAGGAACGAATTTT
CDR3: CATNADRGTNF

size: NA
J: TRBJ1-1
D: TRBD1
V: TRBV15
DNA: TGTGCCACCAGCAGGGACAGGGGGATGAACACTGAAGCTTTCTTT
CDR3: CATSRDRGMNTEAFF

size: NA
J: TRBJ1-5
D: NA
V: TRBV10-1
DNA: TGCGCCAGCAGTGAGTTTTTGGCTCAGCCCCAGCATTTT
CDR3: CASSEFLAQPQHF

size: once
J: TRBJ2-5
D: NA
V: TRBV7-9
DNA: TGTGCCAGCAGGAGGGCCCGGCAGGGAGGAGAGACCCAGTACTTC
CDR3: CASRRARQGGETQYF

size: NA
J: TRBJ2-7
D: NA
V: TRBV30
DNA: TGTGCCTGGAGTGGGACATGGCGGGAGCAGTACTTC
CDR3: CAWSGTWREQYF

size: NA
J: TRBJ1-2
D: NA
V: TRBV19
DNA: TGTGCCAGTTCCCTTGGACTAGGCTACACCTTC
CDR3: CASSLGLGYTF

size: few
J: TRBJ2-7
D: NA
V: TRBV7-2
DNA: TGTGCCAGCAGCCCCCGACAGAAGTACTACGAGCAGTACTTC
CDR3: CASSPRQKYYEQYF

size: once
J: TRBJ2-1
D: TRBD2
V: TRBV6-5
DNA: TGTGCCAGCAGTATACGGGAGGGGTTGGGTGAGCAGTTCTTC
CDR3: CASSIREGLGEQFF

size: NA
J: TRBJ1-1
D: TRBD1
V: TRBV7-2
DNA: TGTGCCAGCAGCTTAGGCGCACAGGGGCGAGCTTTCTTT
CDR3: CASSLGAQGRAFF

size: NA
J: TRBJ2-5
D: NA
V: TRBV7-6
DNA: TGTGCCAGCAGCCCGACCGGGAGTGTAAAAGAGACCCAGTACTTC
CDR3: CASSPTGSVKETQYF

size: once
J: TRBJ1-1
D: NA
V: TRBV28
DNA: TGTGCCAGCACGGGATCCCGCCAGGGGAGTGAAGCTTTCTTT
CDR3: CASTGSRQGSEAFF

size: NA
J: TRBJ2-5
D: TRBD2
V: TRBV7-2
DNA: TGTGCCAGCAGCGTCTGGGGACTAGCGGGAGTTGAGACCCAGTACTTC
CDR3: CASSVWGLAGVETQYF

size: NA
J: TRBJ1-1
D: NA
V: TRBV2
DNA: TGTGCCAGCAGGGCTCAGAATTTAGCTTTCTTT
CDR3: CASRAQNLAFF

size: few
J: TRBJ2-3
D: TRBD1
V: TRBV30
DNA: TGTGCCTGGAGTGTAAGGACAGGGGGCACAGATACGCAGTATTTT
CDR3: CAWSVRTGGTDTQYF

size: NA
J: TRBJ2-1
D: NA
V: TRBV5-1
DNA: TGCGCCAGCAGCTTGGGTAGAGCGGATGAGCAGTTCTTC
CDR3: CASSLGRADEQFF

size: NA
J: TRBJ2-7
D: TRBD2
V: TRBV5-5
DNA: TGTGCCAGCAGCTTGGGCGGGGGAGGTCCCTACGAGCAGTACTTC
CDR3: CASSLGGGGPYEQYF

size: NA
J: TRBJ1-3
D: TRBD1
V: TRBV19
DNA: TGTGCCAGTACTCCGGACAGGGTAAACTCTGGAAACACCATATATTTT
CDR3: CASTPDRVNSGNTIYF

size: NA
J: TRBJ2-1
D: TRBD2
V: TRBV11-3
DNA: TGTGCCAGCAGCCTAAGAAGAGCGGGAGGCGGCAATGAGCAGTTCTTC
CDR3: CASSLRRAGGGNEQFF

size: NA
J: TRBJ2-7
D: TRBD1
V: TRBV6-1
DNA: TGTGCCAGCAGTGAAGCGACAGGGGCCCCTTTATACTACGAGCAGTACTTC
CDR3: CASSEATGAPLYYEQYF

size: NA
J: TRBJ1-5
D: NA
V: TRBV6-1
DNA: TGTGCCAGCAAAGGGGGGGGGAACCAGCCCCAGCATTTT
CDR3: CASKGGGNQPQHF

size: NA
J: TRBJ2-2
D: TRBD2
V: TRBV29-1
DNA: TGCAGCGTTGGAACTAGCGGGAGCCGGGAGCTGTTTTTT
CDR3: CSVGTSGSRELFF

size: NA
J: TRBJ1-3
D: NA
V: TRBV27
DNA: TGTGCCAGCAGTCTAGCCTATGGAAACACCATATATTTT
CDR3: CASSLAYGNTIYF

size: NA
J: TRBJ2-3
D: TRBD1
V: TRBV15
DNA: TGTGCCACCAGTCGGACAGGGGGCCTAACTAGCACAGATACGCAGTATTTT
CDR3: CATSRTGGLTSTDTQYF

size: many
J: TRBJ2-3
D: TRBD1
V: TRBV6-1
DNA: TGTGCCAGCAGTGAAGCGACAGGGGGCGCAGATACGCAGTATTTT
CDR3: CASSEATGGADTQYF

size: few
J: TRBJ1-5
D: NA
V: TRBV18
DNA: TGTGCCAGCTCACCACCGCGAGGGCGGCTTGATCAGCCCCAGCATTTT
CDR3: CASSPPRGRLDQPQHF

size: NA
J: TRBJ2-1
D: TRBD2
V: TRBV25-1
DNA: TGTGCCAGCGTGGGGACTAGCGTCTCCTACAATGAGCAGTTCTTC
CDR3: CASVGTSVSYNEQFF

size: NA
J: TRBJ2-7
D: TRBD2
V: TRBV27
DNA: TGTGCCAGCAGGGCGACTAGCGGCGGGATACGTGTCGAGCAGTACTTC
CDR3: CASRATSGGIRVEQYF

size: NA
J: TRBJ2-3
D: NA
V: TRBV7-8
DNA: TGTGCCAGCAGCTTAATCTCCACTAGTTACGCAGATACGCAGTATTTT
CDR3: CASSLISTSYADTQYF

size: NA
J: TRBJ2-1
D: NA
V: TRBV9
DNA: TGTGCCAGCAGCGTAGACCAGGGGCAATACAATGAGCAGTTCTTC
CDR3: CASSVDQGQYNEQFF

size: NA
J: TRBJ2-2
D: TRBD2
V: TRBV6-1
DNA: TGTGCCAGCAGTGAAGGGGCGGGAGGGACCGGGGAGCTGTTTTTT
CDR3: CASSEGAGGTGELFF

size: NA
J: TRBJ2-7
D: TRBD2
V: TRBV6-1
DNA: TGTGCCAGCAGGAGGACTAGTAGCGAGCAGTACTTC
CDR3: CASRRTSSEQYF

size: once
J: TRBJ1-2
D: NA
V: TRBV6-6
DNA: TGTGCCAGCAGTTACTCGCAGGGTGTGGGCTACACCTTC
CDR3: CASSYSQGVGYTF

size: once
J: TRBJ2-7
D: TRBD1
V: TRBV28
DNA: TGTGCCAGCAGTCTATACCGGGACAGGGGGCTGGGGCAGTACTTC
CDR3: CASSLYRDRGLGQYF

size: NA
J: TRBJ2-1
D: TRBD1
V: TRBV7-2
DNA: TGTGCCAGCAGCGCCGACAGGGCGGGCTACAATGAGCAGTTCTTC
CDR3: CASSADRAGYNEQFF

size: NA
J: TRBJ2-7
D: TRBD2
V: TRBV7-3
DNA: TGTGCCAGCAGCCTCGGGAGGGGTCCCTACGAGCAGTACTTC
CDR3: CASSLGRGPYEQYF

size: NA
J: TRBJ2-3
D: TRBD2
V: TRBV27
DNA: TGTGCCAGCAGTCTCCGGACTAGTATGTATACGCAGTATTTT
CDR3: CASSLRTSMYTQYF

size: NA
J: TRBJ2-7
D: TRBD2
V: TRBV15
DNA: TGTGCCACCAGCATAAAGACTAGCGGGTTCTCCTACGAGCAGTACTTC
CDR3: CATSIKTSGFSYEQYF

size: NA
J: TRBJ2-5
D: NA
V: TRBV20-1
DNA: TGCAGTGCTTCCCGAAGCGAGACCCAGTACTTC
CDR3: CSASRSETQYF

size: NA
J: TRBJ2-7
D: NA
V: TRBV11-2
DNA: TGTGCCAGCAGCTTAGATATAGACGAGCAGTACTTC
CDR3: CASSLDIDEQYF

size: many
J: TRBJ2-3
D: TRBD2
V: TRBV7-3
DNA: TGTGCCAGCAGCTCAGATAGCGGGAGCCCAGATACGCAGTATTTT
CDR3: CASSSDSGSPDTQYF

size: NA
J: TRBJ1-4
D: TRBD1
V: TRBV30
DNA: TGTGCTTGGAGGGGGCAAACTAATGAAAAACTGTTTTTT
CDR3: CAWRGQTNEKLFF

size: NA
J: TRBJ1-3
D: NA
V: TRBV9
DNA: TGTGCCAGCAGCGTAGCTAGTGGAAACACCATATATTTT
CDR3: CASSVASGNTIYF

size: once
J: TRBJ1-1
D: NA
V: TRBV9
DNA: NA
CDR3: CASSVGGGADGPFF

size: NA
J: TRBJ2-7
D: TRBD2
V: TRBV7-2
DNA: TGTGCCAGCAACCGCGGGACTAGCGGGAGAGGGGAGCAGTACTTC
CDR3: CASNRGTSGRGEQYF

size: NA
J: TRBJ2-2
D: NA
V: TRBV6-4
DNA: TGTGCCAGCAGTGACGGAGGGCGGGGAGACACCGGGGAGCTGTTTTTT
CDR3: CASSDGGRGDTGELFF

size: NA
J: TRBJ2-7
D: TRBD2
V: TRBV7-2
DNA: TGTGCCAGCAGCTCAGATGGACGGGGACTAGCTTCCTACGAGCAGTACTTC
CDR3: CASSSDGRGLASYEQYF

size: few
J: TRBJ2-7
D: TRBD1
V: TRBV4-1
DNA: TGCGCCAGCAGCCAAGGGGACAGCTACGAGCAGTACTTC
CDR3: CASSQGDSYEQYF

size: NA
J: TRBJ2-7
D: NA
V: TRBV6-6
DNA: TGTGCCAGCAGTTCCGACTCCGGGAGCTACGAGCAGTACTTC
CDR3: CASSSDSGSYEQYF